The 20 T cell receptor beta chains in this list originate from one sample, sequenced in a study of T cell repertoires in cytomegalovirus infection. Each CDR3 protein is one row after TCRdb ran MiXCR on the reads. Of 480,000 or so distinct CDR3 sequences in the sample, approximately 11% are singletons; the top ten hold about 9.4%. Sequenced sample: PBMCs. The receptors here all came from a human donor in good health (CMV status not recorded). Some clones in this sample may be carry-over from other donors' samples.

This clonotype was detected ten times or more. The genes are TRBV7-8 and TRBJ2-7; D is undetermined. There are 14 residues in the CDR3. The germline CDR1 and CDR2 sequences are SGHVS and FQNEAQ. Trimming stripped 5 bases from V and 6 bases from J, with 17 bases between. For the CDR3, the DNA is TGTGCCAGCAGCCCGAGGTGGTCGCCCCTCGAGCAGTACTTC. As protein: CASSPRWSPLEQYF.

This clonotype was observed many times. The chain recombines TRBV5-8 with TRBJ2-1, with no clear D. Germline-derived CDR1 and CDR2 are SGHTS and YDEGEE. The V end was cut by 5 bases, the J end by 9 bases, with 9 bases between. There are 11 residues in the CDR3. This CDR3 is CASRLDGEQFF. The CDR3 DNA follows: TGTGCCAGCAGGCTTGACGGTGAGCAGTTCTTC.

About this clonotype itself: A much larger clone differs by one base, so this may be a read error. The chain carries TRBV18 and TRBJ2-1; 13 nucleotides agree with TRBD2. CDR3 size: 19 residues. The V gene's germline CDR1 is KGHSH and CDR2 LQKENI. DNA for the CDR3: TGTCCCAGCTCACGGAACCTCGGGACTAGCGGGAATAGCTACAATGAGCAGTTCTTC. It encodes CPSSRNLGTSGNSYNEQFF.

The chain carries TRBV4-2 and TRBJ1-3; maybe TRBD1 (5 bases). Trimming took 1 base from V and 0 from J, leaving 10 bases between them. The CDR3 sequence is 16 residues long. Germline values: CDR1 LGHNA, CDR2 YNFKEQ. CDR3 nucleotides: TGTGCCAGCAGCCAAGTGGGGGAAGGCTCTGGAAACACCATATATTTT. Protein product: CASSQVGEGSGNTIYF.

This clonotype was detected ten times or more. The chain employs TRBV10-3 and TRBJ1-4; TRBD1 aligns across 12 bases. Germline V lookup: CDR1 ENHRY, CDR2 SYGVKD. This CDR3 has 16 residues. Trimming at V came to 6 bases and at J to 10 bases, leaving 12 bases not matched to a gene. CDR3 sequence (DNA): TGTGCCATCAGGGCCGGGACAGGGGGCCTTCCAGGAAAACTGTTTTTT. Its translation is CAIRAGTGGLPGKLFF.

The rearrangement joins TRBV5-4 to TRBJ2-1, with D maybe TRBD2 (6 bases). The CDR3 extends over 15 amino acids. Trimming removed 3 bases at V and 5 bases at J, with 15 bases between. Germline CDR1 and CDR2: SGHNT and YYREEE (reference sequence). CDR3 DNA: TGTGCCAGCAGCTCGCTCCCTAGCGCGGACAATGAGCAGTTCTTC. This encodes CASSSLPSADNEQFF.

This clonotype was counted at least ten times. The V and J genes are TRBV4-2 and TRBJ1-4; no definite D call. The CDR3 sequence is 14 residues long. With 6 bases removed from V and 8 bases from J, the gap between germline ends came to 16 bases. Germline CDR1 reads LGHNA; CDR2 reads YNFKEQ. The CDR3 here is CASSRYYPGEKLFF. DNA for the CDR3: TGTGCCAGCAGTCGATACTACCCCGGGGAAAAACTGTTTTTT.

This clonotype was seen repeatedly, ten times or more. V gene TRBV7-8 combines with J gene TRBJ1-6; D is unresolved. This CDR3 is built from 13 residues. The V gene lost 7 bases and the J gene lost 3 bases, with 7 bases spanning the gap. Germline CDR1 and CDR2: SGHVS and FQNEAQ. The CDR3 sequence is CASNENYNSPLHF. The CDR3 nucleotides read TGTGCCAGCAACGAGAACTATAATTCACCCCTCCACTTT.

The chain combines TRBV20-1 with TRBJ1-4; D gene unclear. This CDR3 region has 13 residues. From germline, CDR1 is DFQATT and CDR2 SNEGSKA (reference sequence). V lost 3 bases, J lost 5 bases, and 10 bases lay in between. The chain's CDR3 is CSARRQENEKLFF. CDR3 DNA sequence: TGCAGTGCTAGGAGGCAGGAGAATGAAAAACTGTTTTTT.

This clonotype occurred many times. The V gene is TRBV5-1, the J gene TRBJ1-5; TRBD1 agrees at 9 bases. With 4 bases clipped from V and 5 bases from J, the junction kept 13 bases outside the gene matches. Germline loops: CDR1 SGHRS, CDR2 YFSETQ. There are 17 residues in the CDR3. The CDR3 DNA follows: TGCGCCAGCAGCGCCCGCGGGACAGGGAAGGAGGATCAGCCCCAGCATTTT. Amino acids: CASSARGTGKEDQPQHF.

This clonotype has at least ten counts. The V gene is TRBV20-1, the J gene TRBJ2-5; maybe TRBD1 (6 bases). V was cut by 5 bases and J by 2 bases, with 12 bases left in between. The germline CDR1 and CDR2 sequences are DFQATT and SNEGSKA (reference sequence). The CDR3 length is 13 residues. DNA for the CDR3: TGCAGTGCTTTAGGGGGTTCACAAGAGACCCAGTACTTC. Translated, it gives CSALGGSQETQYF.

This clonotype occurred a few times. The chain employs TRBV6-1 and TRBJ2-3, with a possible D match to TRBD1 (5 bases). With 2 bases removed from V and 1 base from J, the gap between germline ends came to 13 bases. Germline CDR1 is MNHNS and CDR2 is SASEGT. The CDR3 consists of 16 residues. Here the CDR3 reads CASSEIAGSRTDTQYF. The CDR3 DNA sequence: TGTGCCAGCAGTGAAATAGCAGGGTCCCGCACAGATACGCAGTATTTT.

This clonotype was picked up many times. The V and J genes are TRBV6-1 and TRBJ2-3, with 9 bases lining up with TRBD2. V shed 2 bases and J 2 bases; nucleotides not matched to a gene: 5. The CDR3 runs to 16 residues. Germline-derived CDR1 and CDR2 are MNHNS and SASEGT. The CDR3 coding sequence is TGTGCCAGCAGTGAAATAGCGGGGGCGAACACAGATACGCAGTATTTT. It is translated as CASSEIAGANTDTQYF.

This clonotype was counted at least ten times. The V gene is TRBV12-3 or TRBV12-4, the J gene TRBJ1-6; the match to TRBD1 covers 10 bases. V lost 3 bases to trimming and J lost 7 bases; unmatched junction nucleotides: 6. CDR3 length: 16 amino acids. The CDR3 DNA reads as TGTGCCAGCAGTTTCTCGGGACAGGGGAGGAATTCACCCCTCCACTTT. It is translated as CASSFSGQGRNSPLHF.

J is TRBJ1-1 and V is TRBV9; D might be TRBD1 (6 bases). Germline values: CDR1 SGDLS, CDR2 YYNGEE. The CDR3 has 18 amino acids. Deletions cut 3 bases from V and 0 bases from J, with 21 bases between. CDR3 DNA: TGTGCCAGCAGCGCCAAGGGGGGCCTAGGGACCATGAACACTGAAGCTTTCTTT. Residues: CASSAKGGLGTMNTEAFF.

This clonotype was detected ten times or more. V is TRBV19 and J is TRBJ2-1, with TRBD2 matching over 8 bases. Germline CDR1 reads LNHDA; CDR2 reads SQIVND (reference sequence). The CDR3 spans 17 residues. V gave up 4 bases and J gave up 7 bases; unmatched junction bases: 15. DNA of the CDR3: TGTGCCAGTAGTACGGAACAAGCGGGAGTAGTGGGGAATGAGCAGTTCTTC. It specifies CASSTEQAGVVGNEQFF.

V is TRBV19 and J is TRBJ2-3, with unresolved D. The CDR3 is 13 residues long. The ends were cut back, 5 bases at V and 9 bases at J, with 15 bases in the middle. Germline values: CDR1 LNHDA, CDR2 SQIVND (reference sequence). The CDR3 nucleotides read TGTGCCAGTAGTCCCCCTCGTGTCTGGACGCAGTATTTT. This encodes CASSPPRVWTQYF.

The sample holds many counts of this clonotype. The chain links TRBV7-9 to TRBJ1-1, with D hard to call. Germline V CDR1 and CDR2: SEHNR, FQNEAQ (reference sequence). There are 13 residues in the CDR3. V was trimmed by 7 bases and J by 5 bases, leaving 14 bases between them. Here the CDR3 reads CASTSGRGTEAFF. Written as DNA, the CDR3 is TGTGCCAGCACCAGCGGACGGGGAACTGAAGCTTTCTTT.

The table lists this clonotype with many counts. CDR3 protein: CASSFVGTSADTQYF. In DNA, the CDR3 is TGTGCCAGCAGTTTCGTCGGGACTAGCGCAGATACGCAGTATTTT. The gene calls are TRBV28 and TRBJ2-3; TRBD2 matches 10 bases. This CDR3 contains 15 residues. Germline CDR1 MDHEN, CDR2 SYDVKM. V trimming: 3 bases; J trimming: 4 bases; junction bases outside the gene matches: 4. The full variable domain, rest sourced from reference TRBV28 and TRBJ2-3, is DVKVTQSSRYLVKRTGEKVFLECVQDMDHENMFWYRQDPGLGLRLIYFSYDVKMKEKGDIPEGYSVSREKKERFSLILESASTNQTSMYLCASSFVGTSADTQYFGPGTRLTVL.

V and J are TRBV19 and TRBJ2-3; TRBD2 matches 8 bases. Germline V gene lookup returns CDR1 LNHDA and CDR2 SQIVND (reference sequence). With 10 bases clipped from V and 5 bases from J, the junction kept 11 bases outside the gene matches. The CDR3 contains 14 residues. CDR3 amino acids: CATEARGAKDTQYF. The CDR3 region has the DNA TGTGCCACCGAGGCGCGGGGGGCTAAAGATACGCAGTATTTT.